The entry below describes one T cell receptor (beta chain). Its antigen is still unknown. A 1 in 200,000 to 1 in 1 million T cell depth was the sequencing target. This table comes from immunoSEQ multiplex PCR, and its TCRdb copy is limited to in-frame clones, with some not included. Here the sample spans roughly 250,000 clones, under 75% being singletons. The data belong to a study of cytotoxic CD8 clonotypes in ibrutinib-treated CLL. Study results and caveats: Public clonotypes showed up rarely, and on treatment they shrank or held steady. Patients showed higher baseline clonality than age-matched healthy donors, and it tracked circulating CD8+ T-cell counts.

V lost 1 base to trimming and J lost 6 bases, with 9 bases between them. The CDR3 runs 13 residues. In germline, CDR1 is SQVTM, CDR2 ANQGSEA. V gene TRBV29-1 combines with J gene TRBJ1-4; a weak D match, TRBD1 (6 bases). The clonotype was recovered from a human donor with chronic lymphocytic leukemia. The material was PBMCs, obtained after 24 months of ibrutinib treatment. CDR3 DNA: TGCAGCGTTGAAGTGACAGGCCATGAAAAACTGTTTTTT. Its translation: CSVEVTGHEKLFF.